The next 7 T cell receptor beta chains were all read from a single sample in a study of cytomegalovirus exposure and HLA in healthy donors. The PCR was carried out with 60 Vbeta primers and 13 Jbeta primers. This table comes from immunoSEQ multiplex PCR, and its TCRdb copy is limited to in-frame clones, with some not included. The sample includes around 140,000 clones, around 80% of them seen just once. The sequenced sample consisted of PBMCs. These receptors were collected from a man in his forties or fifties in good health and CMV-seropositive.

This chain links TRBV25-1 with TRBJ1-5, with TRBD1 matching over 7 bases. Germline loops: CDR1 MGHDK, CDR2 SYGVNS. V was pared by 4 bases and J by 8 bases, with 8 bases of the junction left unmatched. The CDR3 runs 14 residues. This CDR3 is CASSGGGVFEPQHF. CDR3 sequence (DNA): TGTGCCAGCAGTGGAGGGGGCGTGTTTGAGCCCCAGCATTTT.

This clone was counted a single time. V is TRBV2 and J is TRBJ1-1, with a possible D match to TRBD1 (5 bases). Germline V lookup: CDR1 SNHLY, CDR2 FYNNEI. Trimming left V 2 bases short and J 1 base short, with 11 bases between. The CDR3 is made up of 15 amino acids. CDR3 in DNA: TGTGCCAGCAGTGAAAGGCAGGGCCCGAACACTGAAGCTTTCTTT. The encoded protein is CASSERQGPNTEAFF.

The rearrangement joins TRBV2 to TRBJ2-2; a weak D match, TRBD2 (5 bases). The CDR3 covers 11 residues. Trimming shortened V by 10 bases and J by 5 bases, and 8 bases separated the two germline ends. Germline assignment: CDR1 SNHLY and CDR2 FYNNEI. CDR3 loop: CATEGTGELFF. CDR3 bases: TGTGCCACCGAGGGAACCGGGGAGCTGTTTTTT.

The chain joins TRBV11-1 to TRBJ2-5; 7 nucleotides line up with TRBD2. Germline CDR1 reads SGHAT; CDR2 reads FQDESV (reference sequence). The CDR3 runs 16 residues. After removal of 5 bases from V and 4 bases from J, the junction contained 13 bases not matched to a gene. CDR3 sequence: CASSPKPGRAGETQYF. The CDR3 DNA sequence: TGTGCCAGCAGCCCTAAGCCGGGGAGGGCCGGAGAGACCCAGTACTTC.

V gene TRBV7-2 combines with J gene TRBJ1-3, with D uncertain. The CDR3 sequence is 12 residues long. V was clipped by 7 bases and J by 7 bases, with 11 bases between them. From germline, CDR1 is SGHTA and CDR2 FQGNSA. In DNA, the CDR3 is TGTGCCAGCATATACGTAGAGAACACCATATATTTT. Encoded protein: CASIYVENTIYF.

A single count supports this clone. DNA of the CDR3: TGCGCCAGCAGCAATGACGGGACCTACGAGCAGTACTTC. It encodes CASSNDGTYEQYF. V usage is TRBV5-1 and J usage is TRBJ2-7; D might be TRBD2 (5 bases). Germline lookup yields CDR1 SGHRS and CDR2 YFSETQ. The V end lost 4 bases, the J end lost 2 bases, and 10 bases lay between the germline ends. The CDR3 runs 13 residues.

The rearrangement uses TRBV2 and TRBJ2-7; the D gene is possibly TRBD2 (5 bases). From germline, CDR1 is SNHLY and CDR2 FYNNEI. CDR3 length: 13 amino acids. The V gene lost 8 bases and the J gene lost 3 bases, with 14 bases spanning the gap. The CDR3 DNA reads TGTGCCAGCCGGACGGCGGGCTTCTACGAGCAGTACTTC. It is translated as CASRTAGFYEQYF.